This is a list of T cell receptor beta chains from one sample in a study of T-cell reconstitution after alpha-beta-depleted transplantation in children. A single record per CDR3 protein comes from TCRdb applying MiXCR to the PCR reads. The table includes about 360,000 distinct CDR3 sequences, roughly 13% detected once. The sample in question was PBMCs, obtained from the stem cell graft. The receptors come from a human donor who donated a stem cell graft to a child with Fanconi anemia. Each CDR3 is given with its conserved first and last residue. The D gene is left open where the match is weak. Expanded clones are given a class, and other clones once, few, many or no size at all.

>.|.|TRBV5-1|TRBJ2-5
CASSLFMGTSQETQYF
TGCGCCAGCAGCTTGTTTATGGGGACAAGCCAAGAGACCCAGTACTTC
>many|TRBD1|TRBV5-1|TRBJ2-1
CASSESGTGNYNEQFF
TGCGCCAGCAGCGAATCCGGGACAGGGAACTACAATGAGCAGTTCTTC
>.|TRBD2|TRBV10-1|TRBJ2-3
CASSESGLAGSLTDTQYF
TGCGCCAGCAGTGAGTCGGGACTAGCGGGGAGCCTCACAGATACGCAGTATTTT
>.|.|TRBV7-3|TRBJ1-6
CASSPQAGTNSPLHF
TGTGCCAGCAGCCCACAGGCAGGGACAAATTCACCCCTCCACTTT
>.|.|TRBV7-9|TRBJ1-6
CASSFGQTVNSPLHF
TGTGCCAGCAGCTTTGGACAGACAGTCAATTCACCCCTCCACTTT
>.|TRBD2|TRBV18|TRBJ2-7
CASSPGPGAGNEQYF
TGTGCCAGCTCACCCGGCCCGGGAGCGGGGAACGAGCAGTACTTC
>few|.|TRBV7-2|TRBJ2-4
CASSPTPGIQYF
TGTGCCAGCAGCCCGACGCCCGGCATTCAGTACTTC
>few|.|TRBV24-1|TRBJ1-2
CATSDSGTNYGYTF
TGTGCCACCAGTGACTCAGGGACTAACTATGGCTACACCTTC
>many|.|TRBV12-3/TRBV12-4|TRBJ2-1
CASRGGSSYNEQFF
TGTGCCAGCAGAGGGGGGAGCTCCTACAATGAGCAGTTCTTC
>few|.|TRBV20-1|TRBJ1-2
CSGVGGNYGYTF
TGCAGTGGCGTTGGGGGTAACTATGGCTACACCTTC
>few|TRBD2|TRBV20-1|TRBJ2-1
CSARISGGTYEQFF
TGCAGTGCTAGAATTAGCGGGGGTACATATGAGCAGTTCTTC
>.|.|TRBV6-5|TRBJ2-7
CASSYSRSDRGLSYEQYF
TGTGCCAGCAGTTACTCGAGGTCTGATCGTGGACTCTCCTACGAGCAGTACTTC
>.|TRBD2|TRBV5-4|TRBJ2-3
CASSGGGATDTQYF
TGTGCCAGCAGCGGCGGGGGGGCAACAGATACGCAGTATTTT
>.|.|TRBV28|TRBJ2-1
CASRSTVTYNEQFF
TGTGCCAGCAGGTCAACGGTAACCTACAATGAGCAGTTCTTC
>many|.|TRBV20-1|TRBJ1-5
CSARDRGRTIGRSNQPQHF
TGCAGTGCTAGAGATCGCGGCAGGACGATCGGACGGAGCAATCAGCCCCAGCATTTT
>few|TRBD2|TRBV27|TRBJ2-5
CASSSPGLAGGYGETQYF
TGTGCCAGCAGTTCCCCAGGACTAGCGGGGGGGTATGGAGAGACCCAGTACTTC
>.|TRBD1|TRBV20-1|TRBJ1-5
CSARDRWTGGNSNQPQHF
TGCAGTGCTAGAGATCGATGGACAGGGGGCAATAGCAATCAGCCCCAGCATTTT
>many|TRBD1|TRBV7-6|TRBJ1-5
CASSVTRDRVLHF
TGTGCCAGCAGCGTGACCCGGGACAGGGTCTTGCATTTT
>many|TRBD2|TRBV9|TRBJ2-1
CASSGRTSGEQFF
TGTGCCAGCAGCGGCAGGACTAGCGGGGAGCAGTTCTTC
>many|.|TRBV18|TRBJ1-1
CASSPQGTRAEAFF
TGTGCCAGCTCACCACAGGGTACGAGGGCTGAAGCTTTCTTT
>few|.|TRBV7-3|TRBJ2-1
CASSFGAFDEQFF
TGTGCCAGCAGCTTTGGGGCTTTCGATGAGCAGTTCTTC
>few|.|TRBV5-1|TRBJ1-6
CASSLNSGDSPLHF
TGCGCCAGCAGCTTAAATTCAGGGGACTCACCCCTCCACTTT
>.|.|TRBV5-1|TRBJ1-2
CASSPGDFYGYTF
TGCGCCAGCAGCCCAGGGGATTTCTATGGCTACACCTTC
>.|TRBD2|TRBV15|TRBJ2-1
CATSIAGGSYNEQFF
TGTGCCACCAGCATAGCGGGGGGCTCCTACAATGAGCAGTTCTTC
>few|.|TRBV10-3|TRBJ1-2
CAISESTGFHGYTF
TGTGCCATCAGTGAGTCGACGGGGTTCCATGGCTACACCTTC
>many|.|TRBV12-3/TRBV12-4|TRBJ1-4
CASSLDGYNEKLFF
TGTGCCAGCAGTTTAGACGGCTACAATGAAAAACTGTTTTTT
>few|.|TRBV4-3|TRBJ2-1
CASSQVRGGSPYNEQFF
TGCGCCAGCAGCCAAGTGAGGGGGGGCTCACCCTACAATGAGCAGTTCTTC
>.|TRBD1|TRBV7-2|TRBJ2-4
CASSSTGTGPAIQYF
TGTGCCAGCAGCTCGACCGGGACAGGTCCGGCAATTCAGTACTTC
>few|.|TRBV5-1|TRBJ1-1
CASSLPLEGTEAFF
TGCGCCAGCAGCTTGCCGCTCGAGGGCACTGAAGCTTTCTTT
>many|TRBD1|TRBV12-3/TRBV12-4|TRBJ2-7
CASIKTGTGEQYF
TGTGCCAGCATTAAGACAGGGACGGGCGAGCAGTACTTC
>many|.|TRBV5-5|TRBJ2-1
CASSLPSGEQFF
TGTGCCAGCAGCTTACCTTCGGGGGAGCAGTTCTTC
>.|.|TRBV6-1|TRBJ2-5
CASSRKGSEETQYF
TGTGCCAGCAGTCGGAAGGGTTCGGAAGAGACCCAGTACTTC
>.|.|TRBV4-2|TRBJ1-1
CASSQDSGVTEAFF
TGTGCCAGCAGCCAAGACAGTGGGGTCACTGAAGCTTTCTTT
>few|TRBD1|TRBV24-1|TRBJ2-2
CATSDPLIKQGAGELFF
TGTGCCACCAGTGATCCCCTCATTAAACAGGGGGCCGGGGAGCTGTTTTTT
>.|.|TRBV7-9|TRBJ2-3
CASSLNREEVTDTQYF
TGTGCCAGCAGCTTAAACAGGGAGGAGGTCACAGATACGCAGTATTTT
>many|.|TRBV10-3|TRBJ2-5
CAISELGQETQYF
TGTGCCATCAGTGAGCTGGGGCAGGAGACCCAGTACTTC
>many|TRBD1|TRBV20-1|TRBJ1-2
CSAFDRGPHGYTF
TGCAGTGCTTTCGACAGGGGGCCTCATGGCTACACCTTC
>.|.|TRBV20-1|TRBJ1-2
CSAPGSPSGYTF
TGCAGTGCTCCGGGATCTCCCTCTGGCTACACCTTC
>many|TRBD1|TRBV29-1|TRBJ2-1
CSVDPGQAANEQFF
TGCAGCGTTGATCCTGGACAGGCGGCGAATGAGCAGTTCTTC
>many|TRBD2|TRBV9|TRBJ2-2
CASSALSGGLSTGELFF
TGTGCCAGCAGCGCGCTTAGCGGGGGGCTTTCTACCGGGGAGCTGTTTTTT
>many|.|TRBV29-1|TRBJ2-2
CSVEVGIGELFF
TGCAGCGTTGAAGTTGGTATCGGGGAGCTGTTTTTT
>few|TRBD1|TRBV6-1|TRBJ1-2
CASSVRTGGYGYTF
TGTGCCAGCAGTGTTAGGACAGGGGGCTATGGCTACACCTTC
>few|.|TRBV4-3|TRBJ1-1
CASSQEGIGGDTEAFF
TGCGCCAGCAGCCAAGAGGGCATCGGGGGGGACACTGAAGCTTTCTTT